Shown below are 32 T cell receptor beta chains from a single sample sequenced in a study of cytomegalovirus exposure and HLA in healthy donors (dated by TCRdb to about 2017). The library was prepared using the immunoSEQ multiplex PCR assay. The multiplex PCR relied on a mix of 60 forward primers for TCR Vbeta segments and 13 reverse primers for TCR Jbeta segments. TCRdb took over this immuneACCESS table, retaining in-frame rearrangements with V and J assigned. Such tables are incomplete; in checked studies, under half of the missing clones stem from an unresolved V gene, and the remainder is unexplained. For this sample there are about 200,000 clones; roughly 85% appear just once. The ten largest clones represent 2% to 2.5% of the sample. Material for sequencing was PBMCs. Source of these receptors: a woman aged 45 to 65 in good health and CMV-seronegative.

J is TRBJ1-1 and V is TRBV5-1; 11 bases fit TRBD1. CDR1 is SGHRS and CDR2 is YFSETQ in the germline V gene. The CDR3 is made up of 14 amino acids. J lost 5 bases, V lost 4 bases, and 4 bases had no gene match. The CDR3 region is CASSTGTGGTEAFF. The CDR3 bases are TGCGCCAGCAGCACCGGGACAGGGGGAACTGAAGCTTTCTTT.

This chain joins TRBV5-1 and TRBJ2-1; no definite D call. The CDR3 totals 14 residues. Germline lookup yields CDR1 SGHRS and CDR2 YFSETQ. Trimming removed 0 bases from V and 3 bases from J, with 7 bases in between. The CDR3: CASSLEQLYNEQFF. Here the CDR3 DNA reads TGCGCCAGCAGCTTGGAACAGCTCTACAATGAGCAGTTCTTC.

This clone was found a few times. The CDR3 sequence: CASSELFIGQGNTGELFF. In DNA, the CDR3 is TGCGCCAGCAGTGAGCTTTTTATCGGACAGGGGAACACCGGGGAGCTGTTTTTT. The rearrangement uses TRBV10-2 and TRBJ2-2, with 8 nucleotides matching TRBD1. V was pared by 2 bases and J by 1 base, with 9 bases of the junction left unmatched. Germline assignment: CDR1 WSHSY and CDR2 SAAADI. This CDR3 contains 18 residues.

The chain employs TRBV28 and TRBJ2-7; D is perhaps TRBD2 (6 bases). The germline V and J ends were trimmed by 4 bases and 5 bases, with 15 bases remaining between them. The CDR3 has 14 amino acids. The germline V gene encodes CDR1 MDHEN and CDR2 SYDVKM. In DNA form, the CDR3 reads TGTGCCAGCAGTTATCGCGGGATGATCCACGAGCAGTACTTC. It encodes CASSYRGMIHEQYF. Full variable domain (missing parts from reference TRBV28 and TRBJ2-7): DVKVTQSSRYLVKRTGEKVFLECVQDMDHENMFWYRQDPGLGLRLIYFSYDVKMKEKGDIPEGYSVSREKKERFSLILESASTNQTSMYLCASSYRGMIHEQYFGPGTRLTVT.

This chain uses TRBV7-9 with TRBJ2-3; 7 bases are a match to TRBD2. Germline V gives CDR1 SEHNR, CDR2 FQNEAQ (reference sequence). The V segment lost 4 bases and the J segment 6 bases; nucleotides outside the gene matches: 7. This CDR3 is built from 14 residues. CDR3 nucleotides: TGTGCCAGCAGCTCCTGGACTAGAGGGGATACGCAGTATTTT. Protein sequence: CASSSWTRGDTQYF.

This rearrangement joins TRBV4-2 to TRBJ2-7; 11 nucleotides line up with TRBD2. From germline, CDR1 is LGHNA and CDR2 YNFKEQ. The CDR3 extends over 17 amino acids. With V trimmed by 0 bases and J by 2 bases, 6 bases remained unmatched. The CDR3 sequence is CASSQDKGTSGAYEQYF. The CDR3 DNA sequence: TGTGCCAGCAGCCAAGATAAAGGGACTAGCGGAGCCTACGAGCAGTACTTC.

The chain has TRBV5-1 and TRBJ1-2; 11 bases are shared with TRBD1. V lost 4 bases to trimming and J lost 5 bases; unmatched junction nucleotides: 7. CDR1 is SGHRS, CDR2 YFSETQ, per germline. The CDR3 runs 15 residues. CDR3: CASSIRTGGGYGYTF. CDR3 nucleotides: TGCGCCAGCAGCATACGGACAGGGGGCGGTTATGGCTACACCTTC.

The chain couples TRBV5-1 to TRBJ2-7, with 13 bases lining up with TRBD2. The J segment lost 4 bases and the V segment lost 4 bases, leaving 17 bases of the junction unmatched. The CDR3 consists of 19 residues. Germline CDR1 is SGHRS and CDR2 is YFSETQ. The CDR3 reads CASSLQGFPGTSGAYEQYF. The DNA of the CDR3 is TGCGCCAGCAGCCTGCAGGGGTTCCCCGGGACTAGCGGGGCTTACGAGCAGTACTTC.

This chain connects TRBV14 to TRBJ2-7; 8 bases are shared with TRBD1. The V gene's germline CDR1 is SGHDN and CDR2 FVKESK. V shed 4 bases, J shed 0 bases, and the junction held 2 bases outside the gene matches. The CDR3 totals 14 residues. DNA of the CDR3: TGTGCCAGCAGCCGGGACAGGAGCTCCTACGAGCAGTACTTC. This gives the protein CASSRDRSSYEQYF.

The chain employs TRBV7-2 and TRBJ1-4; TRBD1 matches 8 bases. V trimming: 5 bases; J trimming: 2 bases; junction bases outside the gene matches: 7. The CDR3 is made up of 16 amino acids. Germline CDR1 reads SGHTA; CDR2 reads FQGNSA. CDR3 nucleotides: TGTGCCAGCAGCGTAACCAGGGGGCATACTAATGAAAAACTGTTTTTT. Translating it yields CASSVTRGHTNEKLFF.

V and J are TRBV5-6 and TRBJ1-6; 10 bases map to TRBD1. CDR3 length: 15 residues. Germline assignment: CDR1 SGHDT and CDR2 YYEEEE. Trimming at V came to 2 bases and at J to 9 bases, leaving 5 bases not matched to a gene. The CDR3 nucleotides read TGTGCCAGCAGCTTCACCGGGACAGGGGCTTCACCCCTCCACTTT. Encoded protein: CASSFTGTGASPLHF.

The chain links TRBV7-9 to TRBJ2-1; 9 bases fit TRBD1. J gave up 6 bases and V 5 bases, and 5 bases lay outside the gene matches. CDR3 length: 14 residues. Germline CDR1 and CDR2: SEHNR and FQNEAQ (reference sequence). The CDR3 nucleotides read TGTGCCAGCAGCCTACAGGGGGCAGGCAATGAGCAGTTCTTC. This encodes CASSLQGAGNEQFF.

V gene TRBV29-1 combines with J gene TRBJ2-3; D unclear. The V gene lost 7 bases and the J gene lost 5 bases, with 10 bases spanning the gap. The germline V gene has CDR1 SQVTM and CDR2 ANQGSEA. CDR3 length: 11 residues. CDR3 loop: CSADSGDTQYF. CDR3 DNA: TGCAGCGCCGATAGTGGAGATACGCAGTATTTT.

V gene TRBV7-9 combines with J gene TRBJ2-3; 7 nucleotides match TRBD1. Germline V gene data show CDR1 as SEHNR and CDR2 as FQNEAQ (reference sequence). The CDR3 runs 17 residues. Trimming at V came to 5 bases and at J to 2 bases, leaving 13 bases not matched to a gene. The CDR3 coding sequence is TGTGCCAGCAGCCCAAACCGGGACAGAAGACCCACAGATACGCAGTATTTT. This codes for CASSPNRDRRPTDTQYF.

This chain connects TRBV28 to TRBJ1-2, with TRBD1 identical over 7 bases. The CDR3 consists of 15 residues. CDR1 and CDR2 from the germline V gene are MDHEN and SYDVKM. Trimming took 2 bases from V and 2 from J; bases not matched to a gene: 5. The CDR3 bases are TGTGCCAGCAGTTTAACCGGGACAGCCAACTATGGCTACACCTTC. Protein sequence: CASSLTGTANYGYTF.

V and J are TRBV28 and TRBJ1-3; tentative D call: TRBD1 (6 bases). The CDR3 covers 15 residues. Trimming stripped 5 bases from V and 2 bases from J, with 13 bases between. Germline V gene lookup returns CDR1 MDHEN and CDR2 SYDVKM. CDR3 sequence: CASSDTGPTGNTIYF. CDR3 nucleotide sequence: TGTGCCAGCAGTGACACAGGGCCAACTGGAAACACCATATATTTT.

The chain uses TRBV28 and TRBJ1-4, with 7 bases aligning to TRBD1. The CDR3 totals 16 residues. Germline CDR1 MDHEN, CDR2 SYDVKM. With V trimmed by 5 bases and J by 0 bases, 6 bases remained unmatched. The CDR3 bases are TGTGCCAGCAGTGTCGGGACAGCCTCAACTAATGAAAAACTGTTTTTT. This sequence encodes CASSVGTASTNEKLFF.

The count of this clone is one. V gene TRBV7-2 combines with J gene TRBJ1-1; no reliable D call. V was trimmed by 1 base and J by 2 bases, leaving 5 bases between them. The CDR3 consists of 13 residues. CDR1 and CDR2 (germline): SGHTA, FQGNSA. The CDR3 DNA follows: TGTGCCAGCAGCTTAGACAAAAACACTGAAGCTTTCTTT. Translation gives CASSLDKNTEAFF.

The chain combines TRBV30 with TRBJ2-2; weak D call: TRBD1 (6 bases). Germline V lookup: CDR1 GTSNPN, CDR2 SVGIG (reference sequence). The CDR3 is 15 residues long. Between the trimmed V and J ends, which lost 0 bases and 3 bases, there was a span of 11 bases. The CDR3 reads CAWSVRDRYTGELFF. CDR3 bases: TGTGCCTGGAGTGTAAGAGACAGGTACACCGGGGAGCTGTTTTTT.

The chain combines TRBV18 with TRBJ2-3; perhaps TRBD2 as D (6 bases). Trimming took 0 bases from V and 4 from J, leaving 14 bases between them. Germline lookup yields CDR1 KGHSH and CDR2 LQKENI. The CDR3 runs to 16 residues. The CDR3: CASSPPSRGGADTQYF. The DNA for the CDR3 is TGTGCCAGCTCACCACCGTCCCGTGGAGGGGCAGATACGCAGTATTTT.

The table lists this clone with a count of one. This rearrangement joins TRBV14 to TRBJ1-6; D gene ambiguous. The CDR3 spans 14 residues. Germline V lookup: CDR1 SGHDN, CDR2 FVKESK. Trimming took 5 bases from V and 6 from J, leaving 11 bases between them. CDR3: CASSSNGRNSPLHF. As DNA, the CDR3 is TGTGCCAGCAGCTCGAATGGCCGTAATTCACCCCTCCACTTT.

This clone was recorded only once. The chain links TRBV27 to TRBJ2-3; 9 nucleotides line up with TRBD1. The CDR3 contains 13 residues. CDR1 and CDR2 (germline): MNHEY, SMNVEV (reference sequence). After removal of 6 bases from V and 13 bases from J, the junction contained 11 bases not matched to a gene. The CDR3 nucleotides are TGTGCCAGCAGCTTGCTGGGACAGGGCGAGAAGTATTTT. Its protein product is CASSLLGQGEKYF.

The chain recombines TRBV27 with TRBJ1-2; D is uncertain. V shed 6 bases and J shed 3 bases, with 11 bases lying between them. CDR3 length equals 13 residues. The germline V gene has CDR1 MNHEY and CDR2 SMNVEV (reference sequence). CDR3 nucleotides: TGTGCCAGCAGCTCGGGGAGATACTATGGCTACACCTTC. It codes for CASSSGRYYGYTF.

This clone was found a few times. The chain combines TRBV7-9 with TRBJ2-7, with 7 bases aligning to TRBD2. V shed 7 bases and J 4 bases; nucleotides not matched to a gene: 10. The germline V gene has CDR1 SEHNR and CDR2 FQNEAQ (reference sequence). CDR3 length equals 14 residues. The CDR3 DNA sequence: TGTGCCAGCACGCCCCGGGGGGACCGATACGAGCAGTACTTC. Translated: CASTPRGDRYEQYF.

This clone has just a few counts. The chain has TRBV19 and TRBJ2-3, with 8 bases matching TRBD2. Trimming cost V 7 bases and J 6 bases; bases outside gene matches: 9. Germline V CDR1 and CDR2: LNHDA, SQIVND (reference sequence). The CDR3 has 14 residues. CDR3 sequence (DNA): TGTGCCAGTAAGCGGGAGTGGCTGACTGATACGCAGTATTTT. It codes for CASKREWLTDTQYF.

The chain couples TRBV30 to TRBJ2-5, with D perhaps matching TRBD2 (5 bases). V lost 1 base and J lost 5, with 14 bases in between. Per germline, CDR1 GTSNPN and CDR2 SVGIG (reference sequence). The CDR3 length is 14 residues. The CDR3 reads CAWSGHGVRETQYF. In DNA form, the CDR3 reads TGTGCCTGGAGTGGGCACGGGGTTAGGGAGACCCAGTACTTC. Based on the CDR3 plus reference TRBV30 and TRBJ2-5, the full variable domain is SQTIHQWPATLVQPVGSPLSLECTVEGTSNPNLYWYRQAAGRGLQLLFYSVGIGQISSEVPQNLSASRPQDRQFILSSKKLLLSDSGFYLCAWSGHGVRETQYFGPGTRLLVL.

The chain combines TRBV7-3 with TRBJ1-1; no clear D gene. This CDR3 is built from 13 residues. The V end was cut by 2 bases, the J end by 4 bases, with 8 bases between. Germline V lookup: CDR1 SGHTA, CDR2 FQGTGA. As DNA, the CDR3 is TGTGCCAGCAGCTTAGGGCCGACCACTGAAGCTTTCTTT. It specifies CASSLGPTTEAFF.

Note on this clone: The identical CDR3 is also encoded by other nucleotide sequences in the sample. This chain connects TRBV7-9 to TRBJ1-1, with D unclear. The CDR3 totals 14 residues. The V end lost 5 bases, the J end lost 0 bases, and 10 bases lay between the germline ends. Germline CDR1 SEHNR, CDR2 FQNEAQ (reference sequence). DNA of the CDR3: TGTGCCAGCAGCGCTGGAACAGTGAACACTGAAGCTTTCTTT. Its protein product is CASSAGTVNTEAFF.

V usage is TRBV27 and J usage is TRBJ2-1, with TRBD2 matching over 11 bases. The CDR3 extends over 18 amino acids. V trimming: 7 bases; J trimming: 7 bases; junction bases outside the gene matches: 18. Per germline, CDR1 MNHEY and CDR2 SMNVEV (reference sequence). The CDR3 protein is CASNRGTSGAGRMNEQFF. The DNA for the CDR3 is TGTGCCAGCAATCGTGGGACTAGCGGAGCCGGGAGAATGAATGAGCAGTTCTTC.

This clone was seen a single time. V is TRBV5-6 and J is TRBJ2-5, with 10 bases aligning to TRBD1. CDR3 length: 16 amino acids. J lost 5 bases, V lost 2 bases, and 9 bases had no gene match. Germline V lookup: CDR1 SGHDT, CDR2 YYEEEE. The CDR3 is CASSLMGTGVKETQYF. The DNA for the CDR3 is TGTGCCAGCAGCTTAATGGGGACAGGGGTGAAGGAGACCCAGTACTTC.

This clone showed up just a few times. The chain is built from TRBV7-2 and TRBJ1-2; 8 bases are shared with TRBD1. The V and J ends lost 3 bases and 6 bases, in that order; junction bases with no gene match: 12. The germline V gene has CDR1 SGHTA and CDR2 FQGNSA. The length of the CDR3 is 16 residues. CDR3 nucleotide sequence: TGTGCCAGCAGCTTGGATTCGGGACAGGTTGTCGATGGCTACACCTTC. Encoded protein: CASSLDSGQVVDGYTF.

The CDR3 loop is CASSGREGNEQYF. DNA for the CDR3: TGTGCCAGCAGTGGTAGGGAGGGGAACGAGCAGTACTTC. The chain uses TRBV6-1 and TRBJ2-7, with TRBD2 matching over 7 bases. The CDR3 sequence is 13 residues long. Germline trimming cut 4 bases from V and 5 bases from J; bases unmatched to any gene: 5. Germline V gene sequence: CDR1 MNHNS, CDR2 SASEGT.